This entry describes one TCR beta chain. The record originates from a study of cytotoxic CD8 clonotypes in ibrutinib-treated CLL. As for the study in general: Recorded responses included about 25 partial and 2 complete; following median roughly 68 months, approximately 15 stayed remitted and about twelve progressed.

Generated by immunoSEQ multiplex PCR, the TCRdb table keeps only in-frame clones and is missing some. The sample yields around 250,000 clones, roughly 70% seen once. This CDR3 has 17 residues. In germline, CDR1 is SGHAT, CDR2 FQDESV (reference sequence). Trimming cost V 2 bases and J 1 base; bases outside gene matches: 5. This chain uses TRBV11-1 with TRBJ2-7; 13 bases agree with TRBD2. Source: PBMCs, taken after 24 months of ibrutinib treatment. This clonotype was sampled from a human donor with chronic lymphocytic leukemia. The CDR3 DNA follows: TGTGCCAGCAGCTTAAACGCGGGACTAGCGGGATCCTACGAGCAGTACTTC. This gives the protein CASSLNAGLAGSYEQYF.